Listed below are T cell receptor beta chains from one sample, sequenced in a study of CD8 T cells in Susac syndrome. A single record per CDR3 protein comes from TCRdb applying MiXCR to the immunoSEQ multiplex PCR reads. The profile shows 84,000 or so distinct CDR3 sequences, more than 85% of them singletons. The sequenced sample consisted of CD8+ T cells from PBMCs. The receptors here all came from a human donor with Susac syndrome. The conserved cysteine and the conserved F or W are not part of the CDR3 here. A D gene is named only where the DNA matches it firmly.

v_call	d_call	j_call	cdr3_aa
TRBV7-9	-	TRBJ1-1	ASSDPDTEAF
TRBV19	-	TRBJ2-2	ASGNTGELF
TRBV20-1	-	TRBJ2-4	SEEGEDKNIQY
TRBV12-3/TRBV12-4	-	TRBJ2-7	ASSSLGEQY
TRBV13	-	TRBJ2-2	ASTSPGGEDGELF
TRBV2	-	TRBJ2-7	ASRGSTARDYEQY
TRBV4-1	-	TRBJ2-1	ASSQAGLDYNEQF
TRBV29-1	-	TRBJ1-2	SDSSGT
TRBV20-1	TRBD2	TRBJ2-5	SAPSGRVLETQY
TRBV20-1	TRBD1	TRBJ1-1	SDLDRGDTEAF
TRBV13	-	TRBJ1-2	ASSFGDSSTNYGYT
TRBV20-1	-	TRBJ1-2	SLDREAGYT
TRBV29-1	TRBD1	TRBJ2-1	SVPRDRGPNEQF
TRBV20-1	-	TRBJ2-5	SARILWGVGETQY
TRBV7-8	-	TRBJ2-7	ASSPDRVEQY
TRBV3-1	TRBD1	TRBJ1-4	ASSQDRGTVVGKLF
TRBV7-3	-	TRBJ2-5	ASSSRVSETQY
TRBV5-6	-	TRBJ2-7	ASSFTELADEQY
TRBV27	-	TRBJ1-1	ASSSRTGENTEAF
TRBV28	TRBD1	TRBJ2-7	ASSFRGDRAHEQY
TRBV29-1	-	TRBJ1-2	SVKDGYGYT
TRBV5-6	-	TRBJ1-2	ASSPGRHSAAYGYT
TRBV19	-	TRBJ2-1	ASSWGYNEQF
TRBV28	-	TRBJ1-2	ASTSGSSNYGYT
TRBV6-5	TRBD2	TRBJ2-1	ASSYSSRLADQYNEQF
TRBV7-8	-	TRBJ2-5	ASNEPWGETQY
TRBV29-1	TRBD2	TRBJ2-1	SVGTTRTHYNEQF
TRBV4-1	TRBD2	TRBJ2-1	ASSQITSGYNEQF